This T cell receptor (beta chain) comes out of a study of T cells in Graves' hyperthyroidism and ophthalmopathy (dated by TCRdb to the late 2010s). With respect to the entire study: Peripheral blood samples were taken at initial diagnosis, before any treatment was given. A discovery cohort of about 95 patients, roughly 45 with Graves' ophthalmopathy and 55 to 65 with stable Graves' hyperthyroidism, was used to find distinguishing TCR V-J signatures. Prospective prediction of ophthalmopathy was tested in an independent validation cohort of fewer than 20 hyperthyroidism patients and 17 patients who later progressed to ophthalmopathy. The 100 discovery patients were randomly split 7:3 into training and test sets. In addition, the study compared T-cell repertoires in thyroid tissue and in blood from roughly 6 Graves' hyperthyroidism patients. Following sampling, methimazole starting at 30 mg daily was given to hyperthyroidism patients, and high-dose intravenous methylprednisolone was given to ophthalmopathy patients. TCR Vbeta CDR3 sequencing of roughly 140 peripheral blood samples (under 45 ophthalmopathy, roughly 72 hyperthyroidism and approximately 17 progressor patients) is reported in the paper. The paper as a whole reports these results and caveats: In validation, the model predicted progression to ophthalmopathy with over 60% sensitivity and 72% to 85% specificity, a median of 6.5 months before onset. In cross-validation, a model built on a 13 V-J signature told ophthalmopathy apart from stable hyperthyroidism with approximately 91% sensitivity and 81% to 82% specificity, and in testing the same model reached 80%/75%. Most expanded thyroid clonotypes (frequency above 0.001) were also detected in blood, suggesting blood repertoires may reflect thyroid immune responses. Sample size was not statistically predetermined, and blinding of investigators to group allocation was not performed.

Amplification of TCR beta CDR3 regions was carried out from RNA transcripts. The TCR CDR3 was subjected to a first round of RT-PCR using the HTBI primer set and the Qiagen OneStep RT-PCR kit. The libraries were constructed in a second round of multiplex PCR and then size-selected and purified. Paired-end sequencing of the libraries was performed with 100 bp reads on an Illumina HiSeq2000. In the authors' own workflow: Raw data were processed with SOAPnuke, discarding reads with adapters, uncalled bases, mean Phred below 15, or no exact constant-primer or identifier match. High-quality paired reads were merged with COPE v1.2.5, and unique nucleotide sequences were defined as clonotypes. Clonotypes were aligned to IMGT TRBV, TRBD and TRBJ reference segments using MiTCR v1.1. Analysis was restricted to V-J combinations with a frequency above 0.0001, which covered just over 98% of repertoires. A TCS score was defined as the ratio of F50 (clonal expansion) to E x V (chaos), with BLOSUM62-based TCRdist applied between CDR3 peptides within each V-J. Welch's t-statistics and random forest reduced roughly 530 V-J features to about 12, which were used in a naive Bayes classifier (R e1071). TCRdb's own reprocessing of the public reads used fastp at Q25 and MiXCR and kept productive beta chains. Each CDR3 protein gets just one entry, which takes the most common genes and DNA from the rows behind it. The V and J calls were not made by the authors but by TCRdb's processing. Across this sample there are about 640,000 distinct CDR3 sequences, with under 25% seen only once. Jointly, the top ten make up approximately 30% of the sample.

This clonotype occurred many times. It lacks a known antigen. There are no base qualities to consult, and no much larger clone falls within one base. At the junction V is shortened by 6 bases and J by 0 bases, with 7 bases in between. Spanning cysteine to phenylalanine, the CDR3 consists of 13 amino acids. Only CDR3 DNA is held: 39 bases, read in frame from base 1. CDR1 and CDR2, per the germline V gene, are MNHNS and SASEGT. Ophthalmopathy patients had moderately to severely active disease, Clinical Activity Score of at least 3, NOSPECS grade of at least 4, and duration under 3 months. Any patient with an uncontrolled infection, another autoimmune disease, pregnancy or lactation was excluded. Diagnoses were based on clinical symptoms, serum thyroxine and TRAb, thyroid ultrasound and orbital computed tomography. PBMCs were isolated from around 10 ml of fresh peripheral blood by Ficoll-Paque density gradient centrifugation. Total RNA was extracted with Trizol reagent, and quality was checked on an Agilent 2100 Bioanalyzer.

The chain is encoded by TRBV6-1 joined to TRBJ2-3; the D segment cannot be called with confidence. This TCR derives from a man aged 25-45 years with Graves' ophthalmopathy. Sequencing was done on a sample of blood. Here is the DNA: TGTGCCAGCAGGTGGGGAAGCACAGATACGCAGTATTTT. It translates as CASRWGSTDTQYF.